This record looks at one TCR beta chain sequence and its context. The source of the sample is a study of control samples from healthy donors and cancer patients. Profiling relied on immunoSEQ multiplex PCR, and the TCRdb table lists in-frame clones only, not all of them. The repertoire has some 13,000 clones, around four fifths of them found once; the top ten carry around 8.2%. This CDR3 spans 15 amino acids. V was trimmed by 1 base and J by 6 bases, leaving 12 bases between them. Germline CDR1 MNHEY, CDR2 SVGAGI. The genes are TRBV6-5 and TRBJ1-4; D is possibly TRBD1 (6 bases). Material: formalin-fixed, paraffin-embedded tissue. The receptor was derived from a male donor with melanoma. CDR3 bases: TGTGCCAGCAGTTACTTCGGACAGAAGGATGAAAAACTGTTTTTT. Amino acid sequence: CASSYFGQKDEKLFF.